A single sample gave rise to the 28 T cell receptor beta chains below, sequenced in a study of blood T cells in healthy people across ages. Primers used in a second PCR of roughly 6 to 11 cycles were a sample-barcoded 5' primer and a J-beta primer mix. TCRdb recomputed calls from the 5' RACE reads with MiXCR, one row per CDR3 protein. The sample includes 890,000 or so distinct CDR3 sequences, 62% of them seen just once. The sequenced sample was blood. These receptors all come from a man younger than 45 in good health.

The chain joins TRBV20-1 to TRBJ2-7; no clear D. V dropped 3 bases and J dropped 0 bases, with 15 bases sitting between them. The CDR3 runs to 15 residues. From germline, CDR1 is DFQATT and CDR2 SNEGSKA (reference sequence). CDR3 loop: CSASNTRKPSYEQYF. CDR3 bases: TGCAGTGCTAGCAATACTCGCAAACCCTCCTACGAGCAGTACTTC.

The chain has TRBV5-1 and TRBJ1-6; D ambiguous. This CDR3 has 14 amino acids. In germline, CDR1 is SGHRS, CDR2 YFSETQ. V was clipped by 0 bases and J by 10 bases, with 11 bases between them. Here the CDR3 reads CASSLGQDQSPLHF. The CDR3 region has the DNA TGCGCCAGCAGCTTGGGGCAGGATCAATCACCCCTCCACTTT.

For this clonotype: The junction departs from the called germline gene at one end, perhaps through a read error. V usage is TRBV6-5 and J usage is TRBJ2-4; D may be TRBD1 (6 bases). The J call may not be correct, given that the DNA end is closer to TRBJ2-7. Germline V gene lookup returns CDR1 MNHEY and CDR2 SVGAGI. The CDR3 loop spans 15 amino acids. CDR3 in amino acids: CASSYSGGSSSEQYF. CDR3 in DNA: TGTGCCAGCAGTTACTCAGGGGGATCCTCCTCCGAGCAGTACTTC.

The rearrangement links TRBV5-1 to TRBJ1-4; perhaps TRBD1 as D (6 bases). The CDR3 length is 15 residues. Germline lookup yields CDR1 SGHRS and CDR2 YFSETQ. Trimming pared 0 bases from V and 8 bases from J, leaving 14 bases between. Here the CDR3 DNA reads TGCGCCAGCAGCTTGGGCGGCAGGGGAGACGAAAAACTGTTTTTT. Translating it yields CASSLGGRGDEKLFF.

As concerns this clonotype: Germline is not matched at one junction end, which may reflect a read error. V gene TRBV6-5 combines with J gene TRBJ2-3; 7 positions agree with TRBD1. Germline V gene data show CDR1 as MNHEY and CDR2 as SVGAGI. This CDR3 is 13 amino acids long. This CDR3 reads CASSYRGTDTQYF. The CDR3 DNA follows: TGCGCCAGCAGTTACAGGGGAACAGATACGCAGTATTTT.

The rearrangement uses TRBV20-1 and TRBJ2-2; D unresolved. CDR1 and CDR2 from the germline V gene are DFQATT and SNEGSKA (reference sequence). V lost 0 bases, J lost 5 bases, and 10 bases lay in between. The CDR3 totals 14 residues. In DNA form, the CDR3 reads TGCAGTGCTAGAGAGGGTCTGGGGACCGGGGAGCTGTTTTTT. Translated: CSAREGLGTGELFF.

This chain joins TRBV29-1 and TRBJ2-7; TRBD2 agrees at 13 bases. The CDR3 runs 14 residues. The germline V gene encodes CDR1 SQVTM and CDR2 ANQGSEA. V was clipped by 6 bases and J by 5 bases; unmatched bases: 7. The CDR3 DNA is TGCAGCGTCGTGACTAGCGGGGGGTCCCACGAGCAGTACTTC. It is translated as CSVVTSGGSHEQYF.

The chain combines TRBV7-9 with TRBJ1-1, with D possibly TRBD1 on 5 matching bases. The V gene lost 7 bases and the J gene lost 6 bases, with 15 bases spanning the gap. This CDR3 spans 13 amino acids. Per germline, CDR1 SEHNR and CDR2 FQNEAQ (reference sequence). DNA for the CDR3: TGTGCCAGCATCGTCCCCAGGGACGCTGAAGCTTTCTTT. Its translation: CASIVPRDAEAFF.

This clonotype appeared a few times. V gene TRBV28 combines with J gene TRBJ2-5; D gene uncertain. The DNA end is more similar to TRBJ2-7, so the J call may be wrong. The CDR3 totals 13 residues. Germline CDR1 is MDHEN and CDR2 is SYDVKM. CDR3 in amino acids: CASSLGPIYEQYF. The CDR3 nucleotides read TGTGCCAGCAGCCTCGGACCAATCTACGAGCAGTACTTC.

This chain joins TRBV20-1 and TRBJ2-7; 7 positions agree with TRBD1. The DNA end is more similar to TRBJ2-5, so the J call may be wrong. Germline-derived CDR1 and CDR2 are DFQATT and SNEGSKA (reference sequence). The CDR3 has 15 residues. DNA for the CDR3: TGCAGTGCTAGAGATAGGGCAGGGGGTTGGGAGACCCAGTACTTC. The encoded protein is CSARDRAGGWETQYF.

For the CDR3, the DNA is TGTGCCGCCGGTCAGACCCAGTACTTC. It codes for CAAGQTQYF. The chain recombines TRBV25-1 with TRBJ2-7; D uncertain. The J call is uncertain, as TRBJ2-5 better fits the DNA end. The CDR3 has 9 amino acids. CDR1 is MGHDK and CDR2 is SYGVNS in the germline V gene.

The V and J genes are TRBV6-2 or TRBV6-3 and TRBJ2-2; D unresolved. CDR1 and CDR2 from the germline V gene are MNHEY and SVGEGT. V was cut by 0 bases and J by 7 bases, with 6 bases left in between. This CDR3 is 13 amino acids long. The chain's CDR3 is CASSYSPVGELFF. The CDR3 nucleotides are TGTGCCAGCAGTTACTCCCCGGTCGGGGAGCTGTTTTTT.

CDR3 region: CASSHSGGVYNEQYF. CDR3 coding DNA: TGTGCCAGCAGTCACAGCGGGGGGGTGTACAATGAGCAGTACTTC. The chain uses TRBV7-3 and TRBJ2-1; TRBD2 agrees at 10 bases. Near its end, the DNA agrees better with TRBJ2-7, so the J call may be wrong. This CDR3 contains 15 residues. The germline V gene encodes CDR1 SGHTA and CDR2 FQGTGA.

This chain joins TRBV21-1 and TRBJ1-2; the DNA was not used to check the table's D call, TRBD1. TRBV21-1 is a pseudogene. This CDR3 spans 18 amino acids. In DNA, the CDR3 is TGTGCCAGCAGCGACCCCTGGGAAAGGGTAGGGGTTGGCTATGGCTACACCTTC. This gives the protein CASSDPWERVGVGYGYTF.

This clonotype has a count of ten or more. This sequence joins TRBV10-3 and TRBJ2-7, with 11 bases matching TRBD1. The V and J ends lost 8 bases and 3 bases, in that order; junction bases with no gene match: 3. This CDR3 spans 13 amino acids. The germline V gene has CDR1 ENHRY and CDR2 SYGVKD. The CDR3 DNA reads as TGTGCCATCGGGACAGGGGGTCGCTACGAGCAGTACTTC. Translation gives CAIGTGGRYEQYF.

The chain is built from TRBV9 and TRBJ2-5; TRBD2 is a possible D gene (6 bases). Germline-derived CDR1 and CDR2 are SGDLS and YYNGEE. The CDR3 has 15 amino acids. Trimming cost V 4 bases and J 1 base, with 14 bases left between them. As DNA, the CDR3 is TGTGCCAGCAGCTCGACGGGAGCGCTCCAAGAGACCCAGTACTTC. Translated: CASSSTGALQETQYF.

The chain employs TRBV5-1 and TRBJ2-7; TRBD1 agrees at 8 bases. V dropped 2 bases and J dropped 6; count of bases not matched to a gene: 4. This CDR3 contains 13 residues. The germline V gene encodes CDR1 SGHRS and CDR2 YFSETQ. CDR3 in amino acids: CASSLQGEAEQYF. The CDR3 region has the DNA TGCGCCAGCAGCTTACAGGGGGAAGCCGAGCAGTACTTC.

The V and J genes are TRBV5-1 and TRBJ1-5, with unresolved D. Germline loops: CDR1 SGHRS, CDR2 YFSETQ. This CDR3 region has 15 residues. The V gene lost 4 bases and the J gene lost 4 bases, with 15 bases spanning the gap. CDR3 protein: CASSPDTAVNQPQHF. The CDR3 DNA sequence: TGCGCCAGCAGCCCGGATACAGCCGTAAATCAGCCCCAGCATTTT.

The CDR3 DNA sequence: TGTGCCAGCAGCTTAAGCCGGACAGGGGAAGGAATAAGAGTCTACGAGCAGTACTTC. This translates into CASSLSRTGEGIRVYEQYF. This sequence joins TRBV7-9 and TRBJ2-4; 9 positions match TRBD1. The DNA end is a closer match to TRBJ2-7, so the J assignment may be wrong. The CDR3 has 19 residues. From germline, CDR1 is SEHNR and CDR2 FQNEAQ (reference sequence).

The chain combines TRBV6-5 with TRBJ2-3; 7 bases match TRBD2. The CDR3 is 15 amino acids. Germline trimming cut 0 bases from V and 6 bases from J; bases unmatched to any gene: 6. Germline CDR1 reads MNHEY; CDR2 reads SVGAGI. CDR3 protein: CASSYSPGGVDTQYF. The CDR3, as DNA: TGTGCCAGCAGTTACTCCCCGGGGGGTGTTGATACGCAGTATTTT.

The genes are TRBV6-6 and TRBJ1-1, with 8 positions matching TRBD1. Germline V gene sequence: CDR1 MNHNY, CDR2 SVGAGI (reference sequence). V dropped 6 bases and J dropped 7; count of bases not matched to a gene: 7. The CDR3 has 13 residues. The DNA of the CDR3 is TGTGCCAGCAGGTACATCGGACAGGGTGAAGCTTTCTTT. Translation: CASRYIGQGEAFF.

The genes are TRBV20-1 and TRBJ1-6; possible D gene TRBD1, 5 bases. Trimming removed 6 bases at V and 7 bases at J, with 16 bases between. The CDR3 loop spans 14 amino acids. Germline V gene sequence: CDR1 DFQATT, CDR2 SNEGSKA (reference sequence). DNA of the CDR3: TGCAGTGCGGGCGGAAGGGGTGACAATTCACCCCTCCACTTT. Its translation: CSAGGRGDNSPLHF.

The chain has TRBV10-3 and TRBJ1-2, with no clear D. The germline V gene encodes CDR1 ENHRY and CDR2 SYGVKD. Trimming left V 3 bases short and J 9 bases short, with 8 bases between. CDR3 length: 11 amino acids. The CDR3 nucleotides read TGTGCCATCAGTGATTTAGTTAGCTACACCTTC. Protein: CAISDLVSYTF.

On this clonotype itself: The junction and the germline gene differ at one end; a read error may be behind it. The chain couples TRBV6-1 to TRBJ1-4; TRBD1 might be the D (6 bases). The CDR3 length is 14 residues. The V gene's germline CDR1 is MNHNS and CDR2 SASEGT. The chain's CDR3 is CASREGQLNEKLFF. DNA of the CDR3: TGTGCCAGCAGGGAAGGACAGTTAAATGAAAAACTGTTTTTT.

As for this clonotype: At one of its ends the junction is not consistent with the germline gene, which may arise from a read error. The rearrangement joins TRBV4-3 to TRBJ1-4; weak D call: TRBD1 (5 bases). Germline V gene sequence: CDR1 LGHNA, CDR2 YSLEER. The CDR3 runs 18 residues. The chain's CDR3 is CASSQATPQVKSYEKQFF. The CDR3 region has the DNA TGCGCCAGCAGCCAAGCGACGCCACAGGTCAAGTCTTACGAAAAACAGTTTTTT.

The gene calls are TRBV24-1 and TRBJ2-3; TRBD1 might be the D (6 bases). The CDR3 covers 16 residues. Deletions cut 0 bases from V and 4 bases from J, with 13 bases between. Germline CDR1 is KGHDR and CDR2 is SFDVKD. For the CDR3, the DNA is TGTGCCACCAGTGATTTGGGAACAGGGTCGGCAGATACGCAGTATTTT. As protein: CATSDLGTGSADTQYF.

CDR3 sequence (DNA): TGTGCCAGCAGTTTGGACAGGGGGCGTTTCTACGAGCAGTACTTC. This translates into CASSLDRGRFYEQYF. The V call is TRBV6-5, the J call TRBJ2-4; TRBD1 matches at 11 bases. The J call may be incorrect, as the DNA end agrees better with TRBJ2-7. The CDR3 length is 15 residues. CDR1 is MNHEY and CDR2 is SVGAGI in the germline V gene.

This clonotype has more than one count but fewer than ten. This chain uses TRBV9 with TRBJ2-7; tentatively, D is TRBD1 (6 bases). V was pared by 1 base and J by 6 bases, with 11 bases between. CDR3 length: 13 amino acids. Germline V lookup: CDR1 SGDLS, CDR2 YYNGEE. This CDR3 is CASSVWGLGEQYF. The CDR3 DNA follows: TGTGCCAGCAGCGTATGGGGGCTGGGCGAGCAGTACTTC.